A single sample is the source of the 31 T cell receptor beta chains below, sequenced in a study of blood T cell repertoires in COVID-19. Sequencing used immunoSEQ multiplex PCR; TCRdb keeps in-frame clones, though not all of them. The table includes 200,000 to 250,000 clones, 87% detected once. Sequencing used PBMCs or T cells enriched from blood (not recorded which). The receptors were sampled from a man younger than 40 who had recovered from COVID-19.

The V and J genes are TRBV30 and TRBJ1-4, with no clear D. The germline V and J ends were trimmed by 2 bases and 7 bases, with 11 bases remaining between them. CDR3 size: 13 residues. Germline V gives CDR1 GTSNPN, CDR2 SVGIG (reference sequence). CDR3 region: CAWSSRVGEKLFF. The CDR3 DNA reads TGTGCCTGGAGTTCCCGGGTCGGTGAAAAACTGTTTTTT.

The J gene is TRBJ1-6, the V gene TRBV7-9, with 10 bases identical to TRBD1. Germline CDR1 is SEHNR and CDR2 is FQNEAQ (reference sequence). CDR3 length equals 18 residues. J gave up 9 bases and V 5 bases, and 16 bases lay outside the gene matches. The CDR3 here is CASSLDRGRPGSSSPLHF. The CDR3 nucleotides read TGTGCCAGCAGCCTAGACAGGGGGCGACCAGGATCGAGTTCACCCCTCCACTTT.

In nucleotides, the CDR3 is TGTGCCAGCAGCCCCGTAGGGGGCGGCAATCAGCCCCAGCATTTT. Translated: CASSPVGGGNQPQHF. The chain carries TRBV6-6 and TRBJ1-5, with 7 positions matching TRBD1. The germline CDR1 and CDR2 sequences are MNHNY and SVGAGI (reference sequence). V was clipped by 6 bases and J by 2 bases; unmatched bases: 7. This CDR3 is 15 amino acids long.

The chain has TRBV23-1 and TRBJ1-5; no clear D. Being an ORF, TRBV23-1 has a function that is uncertain. V was clipped by 1 base and J by 1 base, with 14 bases between them. The CDR3 is made up of 17 amino acids. The DNA for the CDR3 is TGCGCCAGCAGTCAATTAGGTTCATACAGCAGCAATCAGCCCCAGCATTTT. This gives the protein CASSQLGSYSSNQPQHF.

The chain employs TRBV6-6 and TRBJ1-2, with 9 bases lining up with TRBD1. The CDR3 is 16 residues long. J gave up 3 bases and V 5 bases, and 10 bases lay outside the gene matches. Germline values: CDR1 MNHNY, CDR2 SVGAGI (reference sequence). CDR3 nucleotides: TGTGCCAGCAGTACAGGGACAGGGAATTCCTACTATGGCTACACCTTC. It encodes CASSTGTGNSYYGYTF.

The V call is TRBV19, the J call TRBJ2-5; 8 nucleotides match TRBD1. The CDR3 loop spans 15 amino acids. V was clipped by 7 bases and J by 4 bases; unmatched bases: 11. Germline V gene lookup returns CDR1 LNHDA and CDR2 SQIVND (reference sequence). The CDR3 sequence is CASTRTGSVSETQYF. DNA of the CDR3: TGTGCCAGTACCCGGACAGGGTCCGTTTCAGAGACCCAGTACTTC. The variable domain in full, with the rest retrieved from reference TRBV19 and TRBJ2-5, is DGGITQSPKYLFRKEGQNVTLSCEQNLNHDAMYWYRQDPGQGLRLIYYSQIVNDFQKGDIAEGYSVSREKKESFPLTVTSAQKNPTAFYLCASTRTGSVSETQYFGPGTRLLVL.

DNA of the CDR3: TGTGCCAGCTGGCGGACAGGCTGGGGGAGTGAGCAGTTCTTC. Its translation: CASWRTGWGSEQFF. The genes are TRBV6-5 and TRBJ2-1, with TRBD1 matching over 7 bases. The length of the CDR3 is 14 residues. Germline V gives CDR1 MNHEY, CDR2 SVGAGI. V dropped 8 bases and J dropped 9; count of bases not matched to a gene: 13.

The genes are TRBV5-4 and TRBJ1-1; the D gene is possibly TRBD1 (6 bases). Germline loops: CDR1 SGHNT, CDR2 YYREEE (reference sequence). This CDR3 contains 13 residues. The V gene lost 2 bases and the J gene lost 5 bases, with 10 bases spanning the gap. DNA for the CDR3: TGTGCCAGCAGCTTCCGAGGGGGAACTGAAGCTTTCTTT. It is translated as CASSFRGGTEAFF.

V is TRBV19 and J is TRBJ2-3; the D gene is possibly TRBD2 (8 bases). The CDR3 covers 18 residues. V was trimmed by 4 bases and J by 5 bases, leaving 25 bases between them. Germline lookup yields CDR1 LNHDA and CDR2 SQIVND (reference sequence). CDR3 in DNA: TGTGCCAGTAGTAGGACAGGTCGAGGAGCGGGAGCGAGAGATACGCAGTATTTT. Its translation: CASSRTGRGAGARDTQYF.

CDR3 sequence (DNA): TGCGCCAGCAGCACGGGACAGGGGAACACTGAAGCTTTCTTT. Encoded protein: CASSTGQGNTEAFF. V usage is TRBV5-1 and J usage is TRBJ1-1, with 9 bases lining up with TRBD1. J lost 1 base, V lost 4 bases, and 2 bases had no gene match. Germline CDR1 is SGHRS and CDR2 is YFSETQ. The CDR3 sequence is 14 residues long.

This clone was counted once. The V and J genes are TRBV5-4 and TRBJ1-6; TRBD1 matches at 11 bases. V lost 5 bases, J lost 8 bases, and 6 bases stayed unmatched. This CDR3 has 15 residues. Germline V gene data show CDR1 as SGHNT and CDR2 as YYREEE (reference sequence). CDR3 in DNA: TGTGCCAGCAGTACAGGACAGGGGGCTGATTCACCCCTCCACTTT. It specifies CASSTGQGADSPLHF. Full variable domain (missing parts from reference TRBV5-4 and TRBJ1-6): ETGVTQSPTHLIKTRGQQVTLRCSSQSGHNTVSWYQQALGQGPQFIFQYYREEENGRGNFPPRFSGLQFPNYSSELNVNALELDDSALYLCASSTGQGADSPLHFGNGTRLTVT.

The chain couples TRBV12-3 or TRBV12-4 to TRBJ2-3, with a tentative D call TRBD2 (5 bases). The CDR3 spans 12 residues. V was shortened by 10 bases and J by 1 base, with 9 bases between the two germline ends. The DNA for the CDR3 is TGTGCCACCGCGGGCGGCACAGATACGCAGTATTTT. Its translation: CATAGGTDTQYF.

This rearrangement joins TRBV9 to TRBJ2-5; 8 bases are shared with TRBD2. V dropped 0 bases and J dropped 3; count of bases not matched to a gene: 4. Germline-derived CDR1 and CDR2 are SGDLS and YYNGEE. The CDR3 runs 15 residues. The CDR3 DNA follows: TGTGCCAGCAGCGTAGAGGGTAGCGGGGAAGAGACCCAGTACTTC. Its protein is CASSVEGSGEETQYF.

The chain has TRBV6-2 or TRBV6-3 and TRBJ1-5; D not resolved. The length of the CDR3 is 13 residues. Germline values: CDR1 MNHEY, CDR2 SVGEGT. Between the trimmed V and J ends, which lost 4 bases and 0 bases, there was a span of 4 bases. The chain's CDR3 is CASSLISNQPQHF. In DNA form, the CDR3 reads TGTGCCAGCAGTTTAATTAGCAATCAGCCCCAGCATTTT.

The chain is built from TRBV11-2 and TRBJ2-5; D is perhaps TRBD1 (5 bases). The ends were cut back, 4 bases at V and 3 bases at J, with 12 bases in the middle. The CDR3 totals 14 residues. From germline, CDR1 is SGHAT and CDR2 FQNNGV. The CDR3 is CASSSKTDEETQYF. The CDR3 DNA is TGTGCCAGCAGCTCCAAGACAGACGAAGAGACCCAGTACTTC.

The V call is TRBV27, the J call TRBJ1-4; D is undetermined. V lost 2 bases to trimming and J lost 4 bases, with 11 bases between them. Germline lookup yields CDR1 MNHEY and CDR2 SMNVEV (reference sequence). This CDR3 has 15 amino acids. DNA of the CDR3: TGTGCCAGCAGTTTAAGGAACAGAGATAATGAAAAACTGTTTTTT. Its translation is CASSLRNRDNEKLFF. The full variable domain, in which reference TRBV27 and TRBJ1-4 provide the parts outside the CDR3, is EAQVTQNPRYLITVTGKKLTVTCSQNMNHEYMSWYRQDPGLGLRQIYYSMNVEVTDKGDVPEGYKVSRKEKRNFPLILESPSPNQTSLYFCASSLRNRDNEKLFFGSGTQLSVL.

The chain is built from TRBV9 and TRBJ1-4; no clear D gene. The CDR3 sequence is 14 residues long. The V end was cut by 0 bases, the J end by 4 bases, with 7 bases between. The germline V gene has CDR1 SGDLS and CDR2 YYNGEE. The CDR3 bases are TGTGCCAGCAGCGTAGGGGCAGGTAATGAAAAACTGTTTTTT. This codes for CASSVGAGNEKLFF.

The chain carries TRBV30 and TRBJ1-2, with a weak D call TRBD1 (6 bases). The CDR3 loop spans 13 amino acids. V lost 3 bases and J 6 bases, leaving 14 bases between the germline ends. The germline gives CDR1 GTSNPN, CDR2 SVGIG (reference sequence). CDR3: CAWSRGGGDGYTF. The CDR3 region has the DNA TGTGCCTGGAGCCGAGGGGGGGGTGATGGCTACACCTTC. The variable domain in full, with the rest retrieved from reference TRBV30 and TRBJ1-2, is SQTIHQWPATLVQPVGSPLSLECTVEGTSNPNLYWYRQAAGRGLQLLFYSVGIGQISSEVPQNLSASRPQDRQFILSSKKLLLSDSGFYLCAWSRGGGDGYTFGSGTRLTVV.

The chain has TRBV27 and TRBJ1-5; D might be TRBD1 (6 bases). Trimming removed 8 bases at V and 1 base at J, with 21 bases between. From germline, CDR1 is MNHEY and CDR2 SMNVEV (reference sequence). The CDR3 is 17 residues long. CDR3 region: CASALAGGRGSNQPQHF. The CDR3 nucleotides are TGTGCCAGCGCCCTCGCGGGGGGCAGGGGAAGCAATCAGCCCCAGCATTTT.

The chain employs TRBV28 and TRBJ1-5; 9 positions agree with TRBD1. V trimming: 4 bases; J trimming: 6 bases; junction bases outside the gene matches: 7. Germline assignment: CDR1 MDHEN and CDR2 SYDVKM. This CDR3 has 15 amino acids. The CDR3 region has the DNA TGTGCCAGCAGTTCCCCCCAACAGGGGGCTCAGCCCCAGCATTTT. It codes for CASSSPQQGAQPQHF.

V and J are TRBV9 and TRBJ1-2; perhaps TRBD1 as D (5 bases). The V end lost 4 bases, the J end lost 5 bases, and 21 bases lay between the germline ends. The CDR3 is made up of 16 amino acids. Germline-derived CDR1 and CDR2 are SGDLS and YYNGEE. This chain's CDR3 is CASSSQVGGGPYGYTF. The DNA of the CDR3 is TGTGCCAGCAGCTCACAGGTTGGGGGAGGCCCTTATGGCTACACCTTC.

This clone occurred once. The chain is built from TRBV5-6 and TRBJ1-2, with TRBD1 matching 7 bases. V was pared by 2 bases and J by 7 bases, with 8 bases of the junction left unmatched. The CDR3 has 14 amino acids. Looked up from germline, CDR1 is SGHDT and CDR2 is YYEEEE. The CDR3 DNA reads TGTGCCAGCAGCTTAGGACAGGTCCTTGCTGGCTACACCTTC. Residues: CASSLGQVLAGYTF.

This CDR3 is CASISRSGTDTQYF. The DNA for the CDR3 is TGTGCCAGCATTTCTCGGAGTGGCACAGATACGCAGTATTTT. J is TRBJ2-3 and V is TRBV28; D is unclear. Germline loops: CDR1 MDHEN, CDR2 SYDVKM. Between the trimmed V and J ends, which lost 7 bases and 1 base, there was a span of 12 bases. The CDR3 has 14 residues.

The chain is built from TRBV7-2 and TRBJ1-3, with a tentative D call TRBD1 (6 bases). CDR1 SGHTA and CDR2 FQGNSA come from the germline V gene. V gave up 4 bases and J gave up 3 bases, with 13 bases separating them. CDR3 length: 15 amino acids. CDR3 residues: CASSSGVLNGNTIYF. DNA of the CDR3: TGTGCCAGCAGCTCAGGGGTTCTGAATGGAAACACCATATATTTT.

The chain recombines TRBV27 with TRBJ2-1, with D tentatively TRBD2 (5 bases). Germline V gene lookup returns CDR1 MNHEY and CDR2 SMNVEV (reference sequence). The CDR3 covers 12 residues. Trimming stripped 5 bases from V and 7 bases from J, with 9 bases between. The CDR3: CASSELENEQFF. CDR3 coding DNA: TGTGCCAGCAGTGAACTAGAAAATGAGCAGTTCTTC.

The table lists this clone with a few counts. CDR3: CASSFRGPGETQYF. The CDR3 bases are TGTGCCAGCAGCTTTAGGGGCCCCGGAGAGACCCAGTACTTC. The V and J genes are TRBV5-5 and TRBJ2-5; a possible D gene is TRBD1 (5 bases). The CDR3 totals 14 residues. V dropped 2 bases and J dropped 4 bases, with 12 bases sitting between them. In germline, CDR1 is SGHKS, CDR2 YYEKEE (reference sequence).

This clone was counted a single time. The chain couples TRBV25-1 to TRBJ2-5; D is perhaps TRBD1 (5 bases). V dropped 3 bases and J dropped 2 bases, with 7 bases sitting between them. Germline CDR1 is MGHDK and CDR2 is SYGVNS. This CDR3 comprises 13 residues. CDR3 DNA sequence: TGTGCCAGCAGTGAGGCAGGGCAAGAGACCCAGTACTTC. It specifies CASSEAGQETQYF.

V usage is TRBV6-1 and J usage is TRBJ1-3; 8 nucleotides agree with TRBD1. V lost 4 bases to trimming and J lost 1 base; unmatched junction nucleotides: 6. Germline CDR1 is MNHNS and CDR2 is SASEGT. The CDR3 is made up of 16 amino acids. The CDR3 is CASSVRQGWSGNTIYF. For the CDR3, the DNA is TGTGCCAGCAGTGTCCGACAGGGGTGGTCTGGAAACACCATATATTTT.

The V gene is TRBV11-2, the J gene TRBJ2-7; D is undetermined. Trimming cost V 6 bases and J 0 bases, with 12 bases left between them. The germline gives CDR1 SGHAT, CDR2 FQNNGV. The CDR3 has 14 residues. As DNA, the CDR3 is TGTGCCAGCAGTCGCCCAGCAGGCTCCTACGAGCAGTACTTC. Protein sequence: CASSRPAGSYEQYF.

V usage is TRBV6-6 and J usage is TRBJ2-1; 13 bases match TRBD2. CDR3 length: 20 amino acids. Losses at the gene ends were 5 bases for V and 0 bases for J; bases not matched to a gene: 13. Germline V gives CDR1 MNHNY, CDR2 SVGAGI (reference sequence). The CDR3 coding sequence is TGTGCCAGCAGTCAATGGACCGGGACTAGCGGGATGAGCTCCTACAATGAGCAGTTCTTC. Its protein product is CASSQWTGTSGMSSYNEQFF.

V is TRBV27 and J is TRBJ1-6; a weak D match, TRBD1 (5 bases). Trimming cost V 6 bases and J 6 bases, with 12 bases left between them. CDR1 is MNHEY and CDR2 is SMNVEV in the germline V gene (reference sequence). The CDR3 loop spans 14 amino acids. This CDR3 is CASRGLLRNSPLHF. CDR3 sequence (DNA): TGTGCCAGCAGGGGACTGCTTCGTAATTCACCCCTCCACTTT.